This T cell receptor (beta chain) was captured in a study of OX40 agonist ivuxolimab in advanced cancers. Assay: immunoSEQ multiplex PCR; the TCRdb copy retains only in-frame clones and omits some. The table has 95,000 to 120,000 clones, less than 95% seen once. Looked up from germline, CDR1 is MNHNY and CDR2 is SVGAGI (reference sequence). There are 16 residues in the CDR3. Trimming at V came to 0 bases and at J to 6 bases, leaving 8 bases not matched to a gene. The specimen was CD4+ or CD8+ T cells sorted from blood, collected in a trial of the OX40 agonist ivuxolimab. The chain joins TRBV6-6 to TRBJ1-5; 7 nucleotides match TRBD1. The clonotype comes from an adult with an advanced solid tumor such as melanoma, head and neck, liver or kidney cancer. The chain's CDR3 is CASSYSMSQGTQPQHF. DNA of the CDR3: TGTGCCAGCAGTTACTCGATGTCACAGGGGACTCAGCCCCAGCATTTT.